This passage covers 19 T cell receptor beta chains from one sample sequenced in a study of beta chain features in type 1 diabetes. Of the isolated RNA, all was reverse transcribed, and so the sequenced material was expressed TCRB transcripts. TCRdb keeps only in-frame clones here, not all; method: immunoSEQ multiplex PCR. The table lists about 230,000 clones, around 9.6% of them singletons, with 0.034% in the top ten. Input material: naive CD4+ T cells from blood. The receptors come from a woman between 18 and 29 years old in good health.

The genes are TRBV5-1 and TRBJ2-7; TRBD1 might be the D (5 bases). V lost 4 bases and J lost 13, with 18 bases in between. The CDR3 is made up of 12 amino acids. Per germline, CDR1 SGHRS and CDR2 YFSETQ. This CDR3 is CASSPAGERGYF. The CDR3 DNA is TGCGCCAGCAGCCCGGCTGGAGAAAGGGGATACTTC. The variable domain in full, completed from reference TRBV5-1 and TRBJ2-7, reads KAGVTQTPRYLIKTRGQQVTLSCSPISGHRSVSWYQQTPGQGLQFLFEYFSETQRNKGNFPGRFSGRQFSNSRSEMNVSTLELGDSALYLCASSPAGERGYFGPGTRLTVT.

This clone occurred many times. V and J are TRBV7-2 and TRBJ2-1; TRBD1 might be the D (6 bases). The germline V gene encodes CDR1 SGHTA and CDR2 FQGNSA. The CDR3 has 16 amino acids. V was cut by 5 bases and J by 7 bases, with 21 bases left in between. The CDR3 DNA is TGTGCCAGCAGCGCAACCGGGATCCCCAGGGGAAATGAGCAGTTCTTC. Its translation: CASSATGIPRGNEQFF.

In this sample, this clone turned up a few times. The chain couples TRBV5-1 to TRBJ1-3; TRBD1 aligns across 9 bases. The V and J ends lost 4 bases and 0 bases, in that order; junction bases with no gene match: 8. The CDR3 spans 17 residues. The germline gives CDR1 SGHRS, CDR2 YFSETQ. The CDR3 nucleotides are TGCGCCAGCAGCCTCGGACAGGGGTCCAGCTCTGGAAACACCATATATTTT. Its translation: CASSLGQGSSSGNTIYF.

This clone has only a few counts. The chain employs TRBV11-2 and TRBJ2-2; 15 bases are a match to TRBD2. This CDR3 comprises 18 residues. J was trimmed by 12 bases and V by 5 bases; bases with no gene match: 16. Looked up from germline, CDR1 is SGHAT and CDR2 is FQNNGV. The CDR3 loop is CASSPRTSGRAKSLKLFF. The DNA of the CDR3 is TGTGCCAGCAGCCCGCGGACTAGCGGGAGGGCCAAAAGCCTTAAGCTGTTTTTT.

The chain couples TRBV14 to TRBJ2-7; 7 bases agree with TRBD2. From germline, CDR1 is SGHDN and CDR2 FVKESK. Germline trimming cut 4 bases from V and 7 bases from J; bases unmatched to any gene: 7. The CDR3 covers 13 residues. This CDR3 is CASSLGGDLEQYF. In DNA form, the CDR3 reads TGTGCCAGCAGCCTTGGGGGGGACCTGGAGCAGTACTTC.

The chain recombines TRBV5-1 with TRBJ2-3, with D perhaps TRBD1 (6 bases). CDR1 and CDR2 (germline): SGHRS, YFSETQ. This CDR3 has 14 amino acids. Trimming cost V 3 bases and J 5 bases, with 13 bases left between them. The CDR3 nucleotides are TGCGCCAGCAGCTCACAGGGAATTGGAGATACGCAGTATTTT. This translates into CASSSQGIGDTQYF.

This clone has more than one count but fewer than ten. This chain joins TRBV11-2 and TRBJ2-6, with unresolved D. The V and J ends lost 4 bases and 0 bases respectively, with 7 bases between them. In germline, CDR1 is SGHAT, CDR2 FQNNGV. The CDR3 length is 15 residues. The DNA of the CDR3 is TGTGCCAGCAGCTACAGACCCTCTGGGGCCAACGTCCTGACTTTC. Translation: CASSYRPSGANVLTF.

This clone has more than one count but fewer than ten. The chain is built from TRBV7-2 and TRBJ1-1, with 8 bases fitting TRBD1. The germline V gene encodes CDR1 SGHTA and CDR2 FQGNSA. This CDR3 region has 15 residues. With V trimmed by 6 bases and J by 0 bases, 6 bases remained unmatched. The CDR3, as DNA: TGTGCCAGCAGTTGGGACAGGCTCTTGAACACTGAAGCTTTCTTT. Translating it yields CASSWDRLLNTEAFF.

The rearrangement joins TRBV28 to TRBJ2-7; possible D gene TRBD1, 5 bases. The CDR3 is made up of 15 amino acids. The germline V gene has CDR1 MDHEN and CDR2 SYDVKM. Trimming removed 0 bases at V and 4 bases at J, with 13 bases between. The CDR3 is CASSLWRQGSYEQYF. The CDR3 region has the DNA TGTGCCAGCAGTTTATGGCGGCAGGGTTCGTACGAGCAGTACTTC.

Here the CDR3 DNA reads TGCGCCAGCAGCTTGGTCTCGACAGGGGGGTACAATGAGCAGTTCTTC. It specifies CASSLVSTGGYNEQFF. The V gene is TRBV5-1, the J gene TRBJ2-1, with TRBD1 identical over 9 bases. Germline assignment: CDR1 SGHRS and CDR2 YFSETQ. The trim removed 0 bases at V and 4 bases at J, leaving 5 bases unmatched. The CDR3 loop spans 16 amino acids. Drawing the rest from reference TRBV5-1 and TRBJ2-1, the complete variable domain is KAGVTQTPRYLIKTRGQQVTLSCSPISGHRSVSWYQQTPGQGLQFLFEYFSETQRNKGNFPGRFSGRQFSNSRSEMNVSTLELGDSALYLCASSLVSTGGYNEQFFGPGTRLTVL.

This clone was seen only once. Since a much larger clone is just one base distant, this may be a read error. Other DNA sequences from this sample encode an identical CDR3 as well. The J gene is TRBJ1-1, the V gene TRBV5-1; D is perhaps TRBD1 (6 bases). Germline V gene sequence: CDR1 SGHRS, CDR2 YFSETQ. Trimming left V 2 bases short and J 1 base short, with 6 bases between. This CDR3 comprises 13 residues. Here the CDR3 DNA reads TGCGCCAGCAGCTTACAGGGGAACACTGAAGCTTTCTTT. This translates into CASSLQGNTEAFF.

The table lists this clone with a few counts. The chain uses TRBV18 and TRBJ1-2; D is undetermined. From germline, CDR1 is KGHSH and CDR2 LQKENI. Deletions cut 1 base from V and 4 bases from J, with 10 bases between. The CDR3 is made up of 14 amino acids. Written as DNA, the CDR3 is TGTGCCAGCTCACCACGAAAAGAGGGCTATGGCTACACCTTC. It specifies CASSPRKEGYGYTF.

This chain links TRBV27 with TRBJ1-2, with 11 positions matching TRBD1. Germline CDR1 reads MNHEY; CDR2 reads SMNVEV (reference sequence). The CDR3 is 19 amino acids. The ends lost 5 bases at V and 3 bases at J; junction bases unmatched: 17. This chain's CDR3 is CASSHFLSRTGGYYYGYTF. The CDR3 DNA sequence: TGTGCCAGCAGTCACTTTCTTTCCAGGACAGGGGGCTATTACTATGGCTACACCTTC.

In its sample, this clone was seen a few times. The chain carries TRBV30 and TRBJ2-5; the match to TRBD2 covers 8 bases. The germline V gene has CDR1 GTSNPN and CDR2 SVGIG (reference sequence). V shed 0 bases and J 0 bases; nucleotides not matched to a gene: 6. This CDR3 region has 16 residues. CDR3 sequence (DNA): TGTGCCTGGAGTGTAGGACTAGCCGGGTACCAAGAGACCCAGTACTTC. Residues: CAWSVGLAGYQETQYF.

This CDR3 is CASSWGLAGGSDTQYF. In DNA form, the CDR3 reads TGTGCCAGCAGTTGGGGACTAGCGGGGGGATCAGATACGCAGTATTTT. This chain connects TRBV25-1 to TRBJ2-3, with 15 bases aligning to TRBD2. V was clipped by 5 bases and J by 4 bases; unmatched bases: 4. Per the germline V gene, CDR1 is MGHDK and CDR2 is SYGVNS. This CDR3 is built from 16 residues.

The V call is TRBV7-3, the J call TRBJ1-2, with 12 bases identical to TRBD1. Trimming at V came to 3 bases and at J to 7 bases, leaving 6 bases not matched to a gene. The CDR3 consists of 15 residues. Germline CDR1 reads SGHTA; CDR2 reads FQGTGA. CDR3 coding DNA: TGTGCCAGCAGCTTGCGGGACAGGGGGCTAGGTGGCTACACCTTC. It encodes CASSLRDRGLGGYTF.

Only a few counts were recorded for this clone. The chain combines TRBV9 with TRBJ2-3; 7 bases line up with TRBD1. The ends lost 3 bases at V and 9 bases at J; junction bases unmatched: 10. The CDR3 consists of 14 residues. CDR1 is SGDLS, CDR2 YYNGEE, per germline. In DNA form, the CDR3 reads TGTGCCAGCAGCGCGGGACAGAGGCAGGTGACGCAGTATTTT. It encodes CASSAGQRQVTQYF.

This clone was observed many times. The J gene is TRBJ2-1, the V gene TRBV4-1; 11 bases are shared with TRBD2. This CDR3 comprises 16 residues. Unmatched junction bases numbered 9, after V lost 4 bases and J lost 7 bases. Germline V gives CDR1 MGHRA, CDR2 YSYEKL. This CDR3 reads CASSRLAGGPGNEQFF. The CDR3 nucleotides read TGCGCCAGCAGCCGGTTAGCGGGGGGGCCTGGGAATGAGCAGTTCTTC.

This CDR3 reads CATLSGGRSYEQYF. The CDR3 DNA is TGTGCCACCTTAAGCGGGGGGCGCTCCTACGAGCAGTACTTC. The chain recombines TRBV6-6 with TRBJ2-7; 9 positions match TRBD2. The germline V gene has CDR1 MNHNY and CDR2 SVGAGI (reference sequence). The CDR3 contains 14 residues. V shed 10 bases, J shed 0 bases, and the junction held 7 bases outside the gene matches.